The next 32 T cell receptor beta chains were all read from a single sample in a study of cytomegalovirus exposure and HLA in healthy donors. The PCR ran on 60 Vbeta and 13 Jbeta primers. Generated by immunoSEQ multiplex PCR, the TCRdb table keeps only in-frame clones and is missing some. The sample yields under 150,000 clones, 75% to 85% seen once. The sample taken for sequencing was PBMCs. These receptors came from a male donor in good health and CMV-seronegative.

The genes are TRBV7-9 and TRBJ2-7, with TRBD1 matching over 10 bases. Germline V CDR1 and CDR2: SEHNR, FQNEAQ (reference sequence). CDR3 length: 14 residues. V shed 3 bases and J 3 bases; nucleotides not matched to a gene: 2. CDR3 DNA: TGTGCCAGCAGCTTTGGGACAGGGGTCTACGAGCAGTACTTC. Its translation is CASSFGTGVYEQYF.

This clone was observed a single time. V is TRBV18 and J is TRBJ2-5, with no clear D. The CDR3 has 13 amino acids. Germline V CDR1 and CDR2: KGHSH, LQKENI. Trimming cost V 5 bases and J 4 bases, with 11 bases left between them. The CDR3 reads CASSTRRGETQYF. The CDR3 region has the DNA TGTGCCAGCTCAACCCGGAGAGGAGAGACCCAGTACTTC.

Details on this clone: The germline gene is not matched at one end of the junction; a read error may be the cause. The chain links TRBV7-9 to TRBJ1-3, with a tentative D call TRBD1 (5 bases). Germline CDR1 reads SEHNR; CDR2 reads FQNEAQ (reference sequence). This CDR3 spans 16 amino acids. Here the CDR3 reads CSSSPGTVSSGNTIYF. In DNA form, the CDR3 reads TGTTCCAGCAGCCCTGGGACTGTTTCCTCTGGAAACACCATATATTTT.

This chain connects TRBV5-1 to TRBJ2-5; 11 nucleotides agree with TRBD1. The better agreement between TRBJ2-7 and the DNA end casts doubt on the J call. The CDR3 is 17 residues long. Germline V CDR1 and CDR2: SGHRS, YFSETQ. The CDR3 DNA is TGCGCCAGCAGCTTGGCCGTTGGGACAGGGGGAAAGGGCGAGCAGTACTTC. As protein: CASSLAVGTGGKGEQYF.

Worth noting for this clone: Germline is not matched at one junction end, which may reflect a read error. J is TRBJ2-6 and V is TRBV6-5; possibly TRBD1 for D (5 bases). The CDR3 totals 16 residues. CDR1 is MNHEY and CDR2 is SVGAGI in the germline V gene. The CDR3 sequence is CASSSMTGSGANGLTF. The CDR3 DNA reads TGTGCCAGCAGTTCAATGACGGGCTCTGGGGCCAACGGCCTGACTTTC.

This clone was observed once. The CDR3 sequence: CASSYSDRGPSYEQYF. DNA of the CDR3: TGTGCCAGCAGTTACTCCGACCGGGGTCCCTCCTACGAGCAGTACTTC. The V gene is TRBV6-5, the J gene TRBJ2-7; a weak D match, TRBD2 (5 bases). The CDR3 extends over 16 amino acids. Germline V gene data show CDR1 as MNHEY and CDR2 as SVGAGI. V lost 0 bases to trimming and J lost 0 bases, with 12 bases between them.

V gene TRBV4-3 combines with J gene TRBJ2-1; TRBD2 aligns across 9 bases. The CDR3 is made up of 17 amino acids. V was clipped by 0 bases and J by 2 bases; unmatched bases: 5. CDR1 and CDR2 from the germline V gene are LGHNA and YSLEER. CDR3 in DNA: TGCGCCAGCAGCCAAGAACGCGGGGGGGAAGCCTACAATGAGCAGTTCTTC. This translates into CASSQERGGEAYNEQFF.

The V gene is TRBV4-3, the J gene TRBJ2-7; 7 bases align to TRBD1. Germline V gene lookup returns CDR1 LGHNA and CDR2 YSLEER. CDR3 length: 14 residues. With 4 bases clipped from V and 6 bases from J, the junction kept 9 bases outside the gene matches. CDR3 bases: TGCGCCAGCAGCCTCGAGAGGGGGCTAGGCGAGCAGTACTTC. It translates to CASSLERGLGEQYF.

The CDR3 protein is CASSFTGAPNTQYF. The CDR3 DNA sequence: TGTGCCAGCAGCTTTACAGGAGCCCCGAATACGCAGTATTTT. This chain connects TRBV5-8 to TRBJ2-3, with D perhaps matching TRBD1 (5 bases). Germline V gives CDR1 SGHTS, CDR2 YDEGEE. The CDR3 runs to 14 residues. Trimming left V 2 bases short and J 7 bases short, with 14 bases between.

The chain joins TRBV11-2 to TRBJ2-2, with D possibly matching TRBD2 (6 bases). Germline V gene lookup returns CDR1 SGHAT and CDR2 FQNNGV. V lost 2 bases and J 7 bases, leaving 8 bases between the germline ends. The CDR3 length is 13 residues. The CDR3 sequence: CASSLWRDGELFF. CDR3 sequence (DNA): TGTGCCAGCAGCTTATGGCGGGACGGGGAGCTGTTTTTT.

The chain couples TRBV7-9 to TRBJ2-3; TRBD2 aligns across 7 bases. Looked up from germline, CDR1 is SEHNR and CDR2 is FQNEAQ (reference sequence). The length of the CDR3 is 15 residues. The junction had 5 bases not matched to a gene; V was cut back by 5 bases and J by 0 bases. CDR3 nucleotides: TGTGCCAGCAGCCCTCCCGGGGGGAGCACAGATACGCAGTATTTT. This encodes CASSPPGGSTDTQYF.

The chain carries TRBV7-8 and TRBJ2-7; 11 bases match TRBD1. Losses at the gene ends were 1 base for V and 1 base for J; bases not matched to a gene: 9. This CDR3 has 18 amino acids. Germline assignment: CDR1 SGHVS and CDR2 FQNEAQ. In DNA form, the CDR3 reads TGTGCCAGCAGCTTAGTCGGACAGGGGGCTGAAGGTTCCTACGAGCAGTACTTC. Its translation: CASSLVGQGAEGSYEQYF.

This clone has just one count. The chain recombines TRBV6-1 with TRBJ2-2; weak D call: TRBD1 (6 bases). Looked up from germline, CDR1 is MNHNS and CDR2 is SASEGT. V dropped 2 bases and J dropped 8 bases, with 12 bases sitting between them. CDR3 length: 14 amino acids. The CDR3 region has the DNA TGTGCCAGCAGTGAATGGACAGAGTCTGGGGAGCTGTTTTTT. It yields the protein CASSEWTESGELFF.

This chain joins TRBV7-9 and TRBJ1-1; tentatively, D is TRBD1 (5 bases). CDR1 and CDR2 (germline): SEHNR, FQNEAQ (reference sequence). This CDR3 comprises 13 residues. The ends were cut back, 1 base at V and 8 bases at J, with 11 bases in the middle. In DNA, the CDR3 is TGTGCCAGCAGCTTAGTGCAGGGTTCAGAAGCTTTCTTT. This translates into CASSLVQGSEAFF.

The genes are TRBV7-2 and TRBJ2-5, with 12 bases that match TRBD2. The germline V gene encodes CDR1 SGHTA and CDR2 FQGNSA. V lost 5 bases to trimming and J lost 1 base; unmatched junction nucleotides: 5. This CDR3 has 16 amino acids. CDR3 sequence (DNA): TGTGCCAGCAGCCCCAGACTAGCGGGGGCCCAAGAGACCCAGTACTTC. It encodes CASSPRLAGAQETQYF.

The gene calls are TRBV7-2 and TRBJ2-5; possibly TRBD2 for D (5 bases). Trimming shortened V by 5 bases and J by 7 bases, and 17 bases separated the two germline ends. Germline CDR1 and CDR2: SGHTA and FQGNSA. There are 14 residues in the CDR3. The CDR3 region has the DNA TGTGCCAGCAGCGCGACGCGGGTCCGGGGGACCCAGTACTTC. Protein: CASSATRVRGTQYF.

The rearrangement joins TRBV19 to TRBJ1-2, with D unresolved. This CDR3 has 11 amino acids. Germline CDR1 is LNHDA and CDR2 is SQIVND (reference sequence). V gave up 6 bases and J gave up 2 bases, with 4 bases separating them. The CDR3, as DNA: TGTGCCAGTAGGCGGAACTATGGCTACACCTTC. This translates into CASRRNYGYTF.

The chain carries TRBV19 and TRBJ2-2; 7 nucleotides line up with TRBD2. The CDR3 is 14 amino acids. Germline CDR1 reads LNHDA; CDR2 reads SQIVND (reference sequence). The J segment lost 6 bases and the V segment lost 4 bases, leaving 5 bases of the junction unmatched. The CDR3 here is CASSSGRGPGELFF. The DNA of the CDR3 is TGTGCCAGTAGTAGCGGGAGAGGTCCCGGGGAGCTGTTTTTT.

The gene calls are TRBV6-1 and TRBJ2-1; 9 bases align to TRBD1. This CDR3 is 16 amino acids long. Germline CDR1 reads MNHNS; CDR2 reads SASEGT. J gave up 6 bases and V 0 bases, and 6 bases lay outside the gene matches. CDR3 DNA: TGTGCCAGCAGTGAAGCCCCTCCGGACAGGGGCAATGAGCAGTTCTTC. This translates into CASSEAPPDRGNEQFF.

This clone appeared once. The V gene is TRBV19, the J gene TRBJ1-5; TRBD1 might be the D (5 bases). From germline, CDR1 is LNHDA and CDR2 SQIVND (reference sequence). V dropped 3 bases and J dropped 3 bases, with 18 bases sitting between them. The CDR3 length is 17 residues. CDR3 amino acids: CASSIGGAGMINQPQHF. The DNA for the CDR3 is TGTGCCAGTAGTATCGGAGGGGCCGGTATGATCAATCAGCCCCAGCATTTT.

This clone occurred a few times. This CDR3 reads CASSEYSGSNIQYF. DNA for the CDR3: TGTGCCAGCAGTGAATATAGCGGGAGCAACATTCAGTACTTC. V gene TRBV25-1 combines with J gene TRBJ2-4; the match to TRBD2 covers 9 bases. The CDR3 covers 14 residues. With V trimmed by 0 bases and J by 7 bases, 1 base remained unmatched. Germline lookup yields CDR1 MGHDK and CDR2 SYGVNS.

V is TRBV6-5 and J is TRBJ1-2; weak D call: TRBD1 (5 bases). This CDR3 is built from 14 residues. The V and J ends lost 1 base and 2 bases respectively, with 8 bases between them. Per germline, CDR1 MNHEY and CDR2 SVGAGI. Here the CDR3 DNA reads TGTGCCAGCAGTTACTTGGCAGGGAACTATGGCTACACCTTC. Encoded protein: CASSYLAGNYGYTF.

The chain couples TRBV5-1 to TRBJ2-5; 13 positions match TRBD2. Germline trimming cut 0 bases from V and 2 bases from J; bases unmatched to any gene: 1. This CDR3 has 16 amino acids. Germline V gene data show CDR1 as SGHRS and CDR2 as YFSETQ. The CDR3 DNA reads TGCGCCAGCAGCTTGGAACTAGCGGGAGGGCAAGAGACCCAGTACTTC. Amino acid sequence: CASSLELAGGQETQYF. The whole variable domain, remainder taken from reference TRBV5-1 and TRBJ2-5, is KAGVTQTPRYLIKTRGQQVTLSCSPISGHRSVSWYQQTPGQGLQFLFEYFSETQRNKGNFPGRFSGRQFSNSRSEMNVSTLELGDSALYLCASSLELAGGQETQYFGPGTRLLVL.

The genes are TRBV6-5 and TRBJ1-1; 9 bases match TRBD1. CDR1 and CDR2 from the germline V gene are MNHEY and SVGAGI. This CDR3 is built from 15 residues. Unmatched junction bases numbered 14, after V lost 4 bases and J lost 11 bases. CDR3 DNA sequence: TGTGCCAGCAGTTTATACACCGGGACAGGGTTCCGGGCTTTCTTT. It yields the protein CASSLYTGTGFRAFF.

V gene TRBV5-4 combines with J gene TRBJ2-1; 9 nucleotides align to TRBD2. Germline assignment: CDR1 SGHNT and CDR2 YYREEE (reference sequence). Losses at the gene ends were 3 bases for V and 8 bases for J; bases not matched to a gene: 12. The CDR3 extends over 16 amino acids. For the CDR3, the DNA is TGTGCCAGCAGCTCGTACGGCGGGAGGGCCACGTATGAGCAGTTCTTC. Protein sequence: CASSSYGGRATYEQFF.

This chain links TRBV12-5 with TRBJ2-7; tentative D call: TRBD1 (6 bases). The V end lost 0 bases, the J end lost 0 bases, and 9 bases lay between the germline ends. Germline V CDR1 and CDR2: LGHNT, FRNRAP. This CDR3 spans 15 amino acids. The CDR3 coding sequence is TGTGCTAGTGGTTTGGTATTGGGACACTCCTACGAGCAGTACTTC. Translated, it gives CASGLVLGHSYEQYF.

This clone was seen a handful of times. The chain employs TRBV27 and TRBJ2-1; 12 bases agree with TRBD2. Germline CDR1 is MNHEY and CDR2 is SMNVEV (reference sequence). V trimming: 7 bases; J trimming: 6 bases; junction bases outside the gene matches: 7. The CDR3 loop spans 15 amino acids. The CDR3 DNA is TGTGCCAGCAACTCGCCGGGACTAGCGGGCAATGAGCAGTTCTTC. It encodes CASNSPGLAGNEQFF.

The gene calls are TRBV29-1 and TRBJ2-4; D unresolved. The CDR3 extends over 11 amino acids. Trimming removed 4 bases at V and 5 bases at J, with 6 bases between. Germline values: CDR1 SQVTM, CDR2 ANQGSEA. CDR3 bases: TGCAGCGTTGCGGCGGAAAACATTCAGTACTTC. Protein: CSVAAENIQYF.

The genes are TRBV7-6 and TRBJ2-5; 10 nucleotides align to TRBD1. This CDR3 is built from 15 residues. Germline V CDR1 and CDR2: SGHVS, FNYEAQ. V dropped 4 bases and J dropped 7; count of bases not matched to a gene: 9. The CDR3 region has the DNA TGTGCCAGCAGCTCGCTAGGACAGGGGGGTTGGACCCAGTACTTC. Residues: CASSSLGQGGWTQYF. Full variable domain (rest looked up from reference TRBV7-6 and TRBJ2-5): GAGVSQSPRYKVTKRGQDVALRCDPISGHVSLYWYRQALGQGPEFLTYFNYEAQQDKSGLPNDRFSAERPEGSISTLTIQRTEQRDSAMYRCASSSLGQGGWTQYFGPGTRLLVL.

This CDR3 reads CASSLAVRGNTIYF. CDR3 in DNA: TGTGCCAGCAGCTTGGCAGTGCGGGGAAACACCATATATTTT. The chain has TRBV5-8 and TRBJ1-3; no firm D call. Germline values: CDR1 SGHTS, CDR2 YDEGEE. The CDR3 contains 14 residues. V gave up 0 bases and J gave up 4 bases, with 8 bases separating them. The full variable domain, in which reference TRBV5-8 and TRBJ1-3 provide the parts outside the CDR3, is EAGVTQSPTHLIKTRGQQATLRCSPISGHTSVYWYQQALGLGLQFLLWYDEGEERNRGNFPPRFSGRQFPNYSSELNVNALELEDSALYLCASSLAVRGNTIYFGEGSWLTVV.

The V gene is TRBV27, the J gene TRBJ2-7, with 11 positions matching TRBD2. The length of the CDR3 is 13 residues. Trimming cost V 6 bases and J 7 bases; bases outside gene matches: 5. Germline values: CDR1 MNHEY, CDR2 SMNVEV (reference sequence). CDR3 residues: CASRLLAGEEQYF. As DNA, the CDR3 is TGTGCCAGCAGGTTACTAGCGGGAGAGGAGCAGTACTTC.

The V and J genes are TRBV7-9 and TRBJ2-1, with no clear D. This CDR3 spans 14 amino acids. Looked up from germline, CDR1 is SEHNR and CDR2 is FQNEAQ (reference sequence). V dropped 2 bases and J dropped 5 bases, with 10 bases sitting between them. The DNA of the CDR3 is TGTGCCAGCAGCTTATTCCTAGTAGACAATGAGCAGTTCTTC. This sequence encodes CASSLFLVDNEQFF.